The rows below give T cell receptor beta chains drawn from one sample of a study of CD8 T cells in Susac syndrome. In TCRdb, the immunoSEQ multiplex PCR reads were re-called with MiXCR into one record per CDR3 protein. Altogether approximately 300,000 distinct CDR3 sequences are present, roughly 85% being singletons, with the ten largest covering 0.2% to 0.25%. Sequenced: CD8+ T cells from PBMCs. These receptors all stem from a human donor with multiple sclerosis. The CDR3 runs from the conserved cysteine through the conserved F or W. The D gene is left open where the match is weak. The size of a clone is reported for some rows only, either as once, few or many, or as a class for expanded clones.

TRBV27	TRBJ2-7	.	.	CASSGRGTYEQYF	TGTGCCAGCTCTGGTCGGGGAACCTACGAGCAGTACTTC
TRBV11-2	TRBJ2-1	TRBD2	.	CASSLVVGGPSYNEQFF	TGTGCCAGCAGCTTAGTTGTGGGAGGGCCCTCCTACAATGAGCAGTTCTTC
TRBV5-4	TRBJ1-4	.	.	CASSTSWGDEKLFF	TGTGCCAGCAGCACCTCGTGGGGGGATGAAAAACTGTTTTTT
TRBV7-8	TRBJ1-2	.	.	CASSLAGGGGSGYGYTF	TGTGCCAGCAGCTTGGCCGGTGGCGGGGGCAGTGGCTATGGCTACACCTTC
TRBV14	TRBJ2-1	TRBD1	once	CASSQEGQINEQFF	TGTGCCAGCAGCCAAGAGGGACAGATCAATGAGCAGTTCTTC
TRBV30	TRBJ2-5	.	.	CAWSTLGPWETQYF	TGTGCCTGGAGTACCTTGGGCCCTTGGGAGACCCAGTACTTC
TRBV10-3	TRBJ2-7	.	.	CAIGFEGIEQYF	TGTGCCATCGGGTTTGAGGGAATCGAGCAGTACTTC
TRBV24-1	TRBJ2-5	.	.	CATSDFSTQAQYF	TGTGCCACCAGTGATTTTAGCACCCAGGCCCAGTACTTC
TRBV6-1	TRBJ2-4	.	.	CASSGDLNIQYF	TGTGCCAGCAGTGGGGATCTAAACATTCAGTACTTC
TRBV19	TRBJ2-1	TRBD2	.	CASGRAYNEQFF	TGTGCCAGTGGGAGGGCCTACAATGAGCAGTTCTTC